The present entry profiles one T cell receptor beta chain with its context. Its antigen remains unknown. The CD4+ fraction was divided into a CD45RA+ naive subset and a CD45RA-negative memory subset. The CDR3 consists of 12 residues. V was clipped by 3 bases and J by 13 bases; unmatched bases: 9. Germline loops: CDR1 LNHDA, CDR2 SQIVND (reference sequence). These data come from a study of shared clonotypes between healthy human individuals. Study context: Researchers assigned three CD4 naive, three CD4 memory, two CD8 naive and one CD8 memory plate to each donor. General study results and limits: Limited genetic and exposure-history diversity came from having few donors. Naive subsets generally exceeded memory subsets in estimated richness.

Only in-frame clones appear in the TCRdb table, and some are missing; sequencing was by immunoSEQ multiplex PCR. Here the sample spans 700,000 or so clones, approximately 75% being singletons. The rearrangement links TRBV19 to TRBJ2-7; TRBD1 aligns across 7 bases. The receptor comes from a woman aged 30 to 39 in good health. Sequenced sample: memory CD4+ T cells sorted from blood. Subset indicated: CD45RA-negative fraction. The CDR3 region is CASSMGRGKFYF. CDR3 DNA sequence: TGTGCCAGTAGTATGGGCAGGGGGAAGTTTTACTTC.